A selection of T cell receptor beta chains follows, all from one sample in a study of shared clonotypes between healthy human individuals. Sequencing used immunoSEQ multiplex PCR; TCRdb keeps in-frame clones, though not all of them. The sample carries 2 million to 2.5 million clones, 93% recorded once. The sample was naive CD4+ T cells from PBMCs. Receptors were obtained from a man between 18 and 35 years old in good health. Some clones in this sample may be carry-over from other donors' samples. The CDR3 runs from the conserved cysteine through the conserved F or W.

cdr3_length	j_call	v_call	cdr3_aa
13	TRBJ2-5	TRBV29-1	CSVGGSDEETQYF
14	TRBJ2-7	TRBV28	CASTHWGGGLEQYF
17	TRBJ2-2	TRBV5-1	CASSLGNGAVNTGELFF
16	TRBJ1-5	TRBV27	CASSRGREHSNQPQHF
15	TRBJ2-1	TRBV5-1	CASSSGLAGEGEQFF
15	TRBJ2-7	TRBV5-8	CASSRTGTGPYEQYF
14	TRBJ2-7	TRBV10-2	CASSEGQGRDEQYF
16	TRBJ2-3	TRBV11-2	CASSPKWTGGTDTQYF
13	TRBJ2-7	TRBV18	CASSPHAGEEQYF
12	TRBJ2-5	TRBV30	CAWSPNGETQYF
16	TRBJ2-2	TRBV10-3	CAISSGQGQNTGELFF
14	TRBJ2-7	TRBV5-1	CASRGLAGVGEQYF
13	TRBJ1-1	TRBV6-6	CASSRQMGNEAFF
15	TRBJ2-4	TRBV7-8	CASSLDTGGSFIQYF
11	TRBJ2-1	TRBV18	CASSPGNEQFF
16	TRBJ1-5	TRBV19	CASSIGTPGVGQPQHF
15	TRBJ1-4	TRBV18	CASSPLRDSGEKLFF
16	TRBJ1-4	TRBV19	CASSDETGATNEKLFF
14	TRBJ1-2	TRBV28	CASSLELPPYGYTF
15	TRBJ2-7	TRBV28	CASSLLSGGQGEQYF
16	TRBJ2-3	TRBV7-2	CASSARTSGWTDTQYF
13	TRBJ2-5	TRBV6-5	CASSYARWRTQYF
14	NA	TRBV2	CASSEGTGTYEQYF
12	TRBJ1-2	TRBV29-1	CSFTSGGWGYTF
14	TRBJ2-7	TRBV5-1	CASSPSGSSYEQYF
14	TRBJ2-5	TRBV14	CASSQWMGLETQYF
14	TRBJ1-2	TRBV7-6	CASSLGTGRDGYTF
17	TRBJ2-1	TRBV11-3	CASSPRGSGGAYNEQFF
13	TRBJ1-4	TRBV25-1	CASSDTGVEKLFF
15	TRBJ2-2	TRBV18	CASSSLAGEAGELFF
13	TRBJ2-7	TRBV5-4	CASSFDKGGEQYF
16	TRBJ1-3	TRBV28	CASSGQGQVAGNTIYF
16	TRBJ1-2	TRBV27	CASRGQGARDNYGYTF
15	TRBJ2-3	TRBV27	CASSLGPRSTDTQYF
14	TRBJ1-4	TRBV9	CASSSRPTGEKLFF
13	TRBJ2-7	TRBV7-3	CASSKGMSGEQYF
13	TRBJ2-1	TRBV2	CASSVTSGSEQFF
13	TRBJ2-7	TRBV7-3	CASSYQVSGQQYF
13	TRBJ1-1	TRBV7-6	CASSRLGNTEAFF
12	TRBJ2-7	TRBV6-5	CASTGRGGEQYF
14	TRBJ2-1	TRBV11-2	CASASGSSYNEQFF
16	TRBJ2-7	TRBV30	CAVGQGLAARGNEQYF
15	TRBJ2-7	TRBV9	CASSPRGQGSYEQYF
15	TRBJ2-3	TRBV2	CASTPNSAGTDTQYF
13	TRBJ1-4	TRBV28	CASSSGTAEKLFF
13	TRBJ1-2	TRBV5-6	CASSLPPDYGYTF
14	TRBJ2-1	TRBV30	CAWSTGLATGEQFF
16	TRBJ2-1	TRBV10-3	CAISESILADYNEQFF
17	TRBJ2-5	TRBV11-3	CASSPNRAGFIGETQYF